This is a list of T cell receptor beta chains from one sample in a study of blood T cell repertoires in COVID-19. The assay was immunoSEQ multiplex PCR, and TCRdb's table has in-frame clones only and misses some. This table has more than 200,000 clones, approximately 86% appearing once. Sequencing was performed on peripheral blood. These receptor sequences come from a young man with active or convalescent COVID-19. Each CDR3 is given without its conserved first and last residue. The D gene is left open where the match is weak. The size of a clone is reported for some rows only, either as once, few or many, or as a class for expanded clones.

v_gene	d_gene	abundance	j_gene	CDR3aa
TRBV7-8	.	.	TRBJ1-1	ASSFGDKDGTEAF
TRBV5-4	.	.	TRBJ1-5	ASGREGQPQH
TRBV30	.	.	TRBJ1-2	AWKLAGAYGYT
TRBV6-2/TRBV6-3	.	.	TRBJ2-1	ASSYPPSRGTDYNEQF
TRBV7-9	.	.	TRBJ2-2	ASFAGQYTGELF
TRBV2	TRBD2	.	TRBJ2-5	ASSSTSGDQTQY
TRBV30	.	.	TRBJ1-2	AGTTGNYGYT
TRBV14	.	few	TRBJ2-1	ASSQDPADSYNEQF
TRBV29-1	TRBD1	.	TRBJ1-1	SVEDRDRGRVFNTEAF
TRBV2	TRBD1	.	TRBJ1-1	ASSYIGTDTEAF
TRBV27	.	.	TRBJ1-5	ASSPYPGYSNQPQH
TRBV9	.	.	TRBJ1-2	ASSAEGDTNYGYT
TRBV27	TRBD1	few	TRBJ1-2	ASSWDRGPIYGYT
TRBV11-2	.	.	TRBJ2-5	ASSLIIGGETQY
TRBV5-1	TRBD1	.	TRBJ2-2	ASSRDRMAGELF
TRBV5-4	TRBD1	.	TRBJ2-1	ASSWDRAYNEQF
TRBV7-8	TRBD2	.	TRBJ2-7	ASSPSGGAGEQY
TRBV24-1	TRBD1	.	TRBJ2-5	ATSDYRGKTQY
TRBV5-8	.	.	TRBJ1-1	ASSTADRPNTEAF
TRBV5-6	.	.	TRBJ1-2	ASSNPRGGTAFEDGYT
TRBV4-2	TRBD2	.	TRBJ2-7	ASSQDLAGAYEQY
TRBV5-1	.	few	TRBJ2-5	ASTVEGETQY
TRBV14	.	.	TRBJ1-2	ASSQGNSLYGYT